This is a list of T cell receptor beta chains from one sample in a study of blood T cell repertoires in COVID-19. Assay used: immunoSEQ multiplex PCR; TCRdb lists only in-frame clones, some missing. This sample has about 370,000 clones, with more than 75% found just once. The sequencing input was peripheral blood. These receptors were collected from a woman younger than 45 with COVID-19, enrolled during active disease. Each CDR3 is given with its conserved first and last residue. The D gene is left open where the match is weak. Not all rows give a size; the values are once, few, many and, for expanded clones, a class.

TGTGCCAGTAGTAAGGGACTAGCGGCGTACCAAGAGACCCAGTACTTC,CASSKGLAAYQETQYF,TRBV19,TRBD2,TRBJ2-5,few
TGTGCCAGCTCTCCCCTGGCCTATGGCTACACCTTC,CASSPLAYGYTF,TRBV28,-,TRBJ1-2,-
TGTGCCAGCAGGGCCCAGGGGTTGGAGACCCAGTACTTC,CASRAQGLETQYF,TRBV6-5,-,TRBJ2-5,-
TGTGCCAGTAGTATAGATTTAGCCTCCTACGAGCAGTACTTC,CASSIDLASYEQYF,TRBV19,-,TRBJ2-7,-
TGTGCCAGCAGTGAAGCGAAAGCCTCTAATGAAAAACTGTTTTTT,CASSEAKASNEKLFF,TRBV6-1,-,TRBJ1-4,-
TGTGCCAGTAGTACCTCGACAGGGGGCTATGGGTATGGCTACACCTTC,CASSTSTGGYGYGYTF,TRBV19,TRBD1,TRBJ1-2,-
TGTGCCAGCAGCTTCCAGGGCTCCACTGAAGCTTTCTTT,CASSFQGSTEAFF,TRBV5-5,-,TRBJ1-1,-
TGTGCCAGCACCTACGAGGGCCCGACGACCCAGTACTTC,CASTYEGPTTQYF,TRBV12-3/TRBV12-4,-,TRBJ2-5,-
TGTGCCAGCAGAGGCGGTAGCTCCTACAATGAGCAGTTCTTC,CASRGGSSYNEQFF,TRBV7-2,-,TRBJ2-1,-
TGTGCCAGCAGCTCGACTAGCGGGCACAATGAGCAGTTCTTC,CASSSTSGHNEQFF,TRBV7-9,TRBD2,TRBJ2-1,once